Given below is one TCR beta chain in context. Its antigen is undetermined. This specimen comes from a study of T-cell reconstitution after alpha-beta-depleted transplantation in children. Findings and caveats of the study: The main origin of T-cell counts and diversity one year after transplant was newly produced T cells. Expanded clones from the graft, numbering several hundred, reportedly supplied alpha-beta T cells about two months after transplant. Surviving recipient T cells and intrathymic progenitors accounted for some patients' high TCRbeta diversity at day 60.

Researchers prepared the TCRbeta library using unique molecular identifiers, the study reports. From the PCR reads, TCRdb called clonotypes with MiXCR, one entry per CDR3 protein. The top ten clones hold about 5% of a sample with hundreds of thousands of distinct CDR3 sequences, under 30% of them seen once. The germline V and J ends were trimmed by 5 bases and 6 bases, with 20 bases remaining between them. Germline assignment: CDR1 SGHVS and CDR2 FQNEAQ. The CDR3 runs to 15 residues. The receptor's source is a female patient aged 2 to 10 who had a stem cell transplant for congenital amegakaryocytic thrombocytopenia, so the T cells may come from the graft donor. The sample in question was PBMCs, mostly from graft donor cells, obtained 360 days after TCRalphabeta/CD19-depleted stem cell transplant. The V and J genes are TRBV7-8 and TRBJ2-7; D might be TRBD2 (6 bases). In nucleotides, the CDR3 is TGTGCCAGCAGCACTCGGACTACCGGGAGTGGCGAGCAGTACTTC. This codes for CASSTRTTGSGEQYF.